A single sample gave rise to the 16 T cell receptor beta chains below, sequenced in a study of shared clonotypes between healthy human individuals. The naive CD8 fraction comprised CD45RO-negative cells positively selected for CCR7 and excluded terminally differentiated effector memory CD45RA+ cells. Using immunoSEQ multiplex PCR, the repertoire was profiled, and TCRdb retains in-frame clones only, with some absent. The table has around 2,000,000 clones, less than 95% seen once. The sequenced sample consisted of naive CD8+ T cells sorted from blood. All receptors derive from a man between 18 and 35 years old in good health.

The gene calls are TRBV5-6 and TRBJ2-7, with D uncertain. Trimming removed 3 bases at V and 3 bases at J, with 7 bases between. This CDR3 is 12 amino acids long. Germline loops: CDR1 SGHDT, CDR2 YYEEEE. The CDR3 sequence: CASSSELYEQYF. The CDR3 nucleotides are TGTGCCAGCAGCTCCGAACTCTACGAGCAGTACTTC. Filled out from reference TRBV5-6 and TRBJ2-7, the complete variable domain reads DAGVTQSPTHLIKTRGQQVTLRCSPKSGHDTVSWYQQALGQGPQFIFQYYEEEERQRGNFPDRFSGHQFPNYSSELNVNALLLGDSALYLCASSSELYEQYFGPGTRLTVT.

This rearrangement joins TRBV4-1 to TRBJ2-7; TRBD2 is a possible D gene (5 bases). This CDR3 has 13 residues. CDR1 and CDR2 from the germline V gene are MGHRA and YSYEKL. Between the trimmed V and J ends, which lost 5 bases and 1 base, there was a span of 9 bases. CDR3 coding DNA: TGCGCCAGCAGCTTTAGCGAGTCCTACGAGCAGTACTTC. Translation: CASSFSESYEQYF.

The J gene is TRBJ1-2, the V gene TRBV4-1; 11 bases fit TRBD1. The CDR3 contains 13 residues. In germline, CDR1 is MGHRA, CDR2 YSYEKL. The trim removed 4 bases at V and 8 bases at J, leaving 3 bases unmatched. In DNA form, the CDR3 reads TGCGCCAGCAGCCTCGGACAGGGGGCCGGCTACACCTTC. The encoded protein is CASSLGQGAGYTF.

CDR3 nucleotides: TGTGCCAGCAGTTACTCCGACAGGGGAGTAGGAGAGACCCAGTACTTC. This encodes CASSYSDRGVGETQYF. J is TRBJ2-5 and V is TRBV6-6; 8 nucleotides line up with TRBD1. The CDR3 is made up of 16 amino acids. V was clipped by 0 bases and J by 4 bases; unmatched bases: 7. Germline V gene sequence: CDR1 MNHNY, CDR2 SVGAGI (reference sequence).

As for this clone: This specimen includes other DNA sequences encoding the same CDR3. This chain joins TRBV9 and TRBJ2-1; D possibly corresponds to TRBD2 (5 bases). The CDR3 loop spans 15 amino acids. CDR1 and CDR2 from the germline V gene are SGDLS and YYNGEE. Trimming left V 1 base short and J 0 bases short, with 8 bases between. CDR3 sequence reads: CASSVSGSSYNEQFF. DNA for the CDR3: TGTGCCAGCAGCGTATCTGGGAGCTCCTACAATGAGCAGTTCTTC.

J is TRBJ1-2 and V is TRBV4-1; 8 positions match TRBD1. J gave up 0 bases and V 4 bases, and 7 bases lay outside the gene matches. There are 16 residues in the CDR3. Per the germline V gene, CDR1 is MGHRA and CDR2 is YSYEKL. Here the CDR3 reads CASSPTRDRTNYGYTF. The CDR3 nucleotides read TGCGCCAGCAGCCCAACTCGGGACAGGACTAACTATGGCTACACCTTC.

Concerning this clone: Other DNA sequences in this sample translate to the same CDR3. The chain combines TRBV10-3 with TRBJ2-2; D is possibly TRBD2 (5 bases). Germline-derived CDR1 and CDR2 are ENHRY and SYGVKD. The CDR3 covers 14 residues. V shed 2 bases and J shed 1 base, with 5 bases lying between them. The CDR3 spells CAISERENTGELFF. The CDR3 DNA reads as TGTGCCATCAGTGAGCGGGAGAACACCGGGGAGCTGTTTTTT.

The chain combines TRBV30 with TRBJ1-2, with unresolved D. V shed 4 bases and J shed 7 bases, with 16 bases lying between them. Germline V gene data show CDR1 as GTSNPN and CDR2 as SVGIG (reference sequence). CDR3 size: 13 residues. The CDR3 DNA reads TGTGCCTGGACCAAGGTTGACACAACTGGCTACACCTTC. It encodes CAWTKVDTTGYTF.

The rearrangement joins TRBV4-1 to TRBJ2-7, with D maybe TRBD1 (5 bases). This CDR3 comprises 15 residues. Deletions cut 1 base from V and 2 bases from J, with 12 bases between. Per the germline V gene, CDR1 is MGHRA and CDR2 is YSYEKL. For the CDR3, the DNA is TGCGCCAGCAGCCAAGCCTCAGGGATCACCTACGAGCAGTACTTC. It is translated as CASSQASGITYEQYF.

A word on this clone: Other DNA sequences from this sample encode an identical CDR3 as well. This chain joins TRBV4-3 and TRBJ2-1, with D maybe TRBD1 (5 bases). Germline V gene data show CDR1 as LGHNA and CDR2 as YSLEER. The V gene lost 0 bases and the J gene lost 3 bases, with 9 bases spanning the gap. CDR3 size: 15 residues. In DNA, the CDR3 is TGCGCCAGCAGCCAAGATGGTGACAGCTACAATGAGCAGTTCTTC. Translated, it gives CASSQDGDSYNEQFF.

The chain uses TRBV10-1 and TRBJ1-1; D is perhaps TRBD1 (6 bases). Germline loops: CDR1 WNHNN, CDR2 SYGVQD (reference sequence). V lost 0 bases and J 9 bases, leaving 17 bases between the germline ends. The length of the CDR3 is 15 residues. This CDR3 reads CASSESHREGFKAFF. The CDR3 coding sequence is TGCGCCAGCAGTGAGTCGCACAGGGAAGGGTTTAAAGCTTTCTTT.

The J gene is TRBJ2-2, the V gene TRBV19, with a weak D call TRBD2 (6 bases). The CDR3 is 16 amino acids. The germline V and J ends were trimmed by 7 bases and 4 bases, with 19 bases remaining between them. Germline V CDR1 and CDR2: LNHDA, SQIVND (reference sequence). The CDR3 bases are TGTGCCAGTACCCTCGAAGGGCTAGCGATCACCGGGGAGCTGTTTTTT. As protein: CASTLEGLAITGELFF.

The chain has TRBV29-1 and TRBJ2-3; D is possibly TRBD2 (6 bases). The CDR3 is 15 residues long. Germline values: CDR1 SQVTM, CDR2 ANQGSEA. V was cut by 3 bases and J by 3 bases, with 16 bases left in between. The CDR3 bases are TGCAGCGTTGAGGGGACTCCCGTTTATACAGATACGCAGTATTTT. The encoded protein is CSVEGTPVYTDTQYF.

The chain employs TRBV7-9 and TRBJ2-3, with 8 nucleotides matching TRBD2. The CDR3 consists of 17 residues. Germline CDR1 SEHNR, CDR2 FQNEAQ (reference sequence). V gave up 2 bases and J gave up 2 bases; unmatched junction bases: 9. CDR3 nucleotides: TGTGCCAGCAGCTTACCCCGTATTAGCGGGGACACAGATACGCAGTATTTT. Protein: CASSLPRISGDTDTQYF.

The chain combines TRBV29-1 with TRBJ2-7; D gene unclear. Per the germline V gene, CDR1 is SQVTM and CDR2 is ANQGSEA. V was pared by 1 base and J by 7 bases, with 11 bases between. The CDR3 covers 12 residues. The CDR3 spells CSVEVQPGEQYF. The CDR3 region has the DNA TGCAGCGTTGAAGTCCAGCCTGGAGAGCAGTACTTC.

The chain carries TRBV27 and TRBJ2-7; D call uncertain. Germline CDR1 reads MNHEY; CDR2 reads SMNVEV (reference sequence). The CDR3 contains 13 residues. The V and J ends lost 2 bases and 6 bases respectively, with 11 bases between them. The CDR3 DNA follows: TGTGCCAGCAGTTTAACCCCTATGGCCGAGCAGTACTTC. This translates into CASSLTPMAEQYF.